The 12 T cell receptor beta chains below all came from one sample that was sequenced in a study of response to subunit inactivated influenza vaccine. One entry per CDR3 protein, called by TCRdb with MiXCR from the RT-PCR reads. The sample contains roughly 290,000 distinct CDR3 sequences, just over 20% of which appear only once. The sample consisted of PBMCs from blood, taken roughly 20 months after vaccination. The receptors derive from a man aged 50 to 75 who received an inactivated influenza vaccine.

In this sample, this clonotype turned up many times. The gene calls are TRBV15 and TRBJ1-5; D ambiguous. The CDR3 has 14 residues. Germline V lookup: CDR1 LNHNV, CDR2 YYDKDF (reference sequence). Trimming shortened V by 0 bases and J by 5 bases, and 8 bases separated the two germline ends. CDR3: CATSREGGHQPQHF. The CDR3 bases are TGTGCCACCAGCAGAGAGGGAGGGCATCAGCCCCAGCATTTT.

This clonotype appeared many times. The chain has TRBV7-9 and TRBJ1-5; D perhaps matches TRBD1 (5 bases). The germline gives CDR1 SEHNR, CDR2 FQNEAQ (reference sequence). The CDR3 runs 14 residues. The germline V and J ends were trimmed by 5 bases and 0 bases, with 8 bases remaining between them. CDR3: CASSGAYSNQPQHF. The CDR3 coding sequence is TGTGCCAGCAGCGGGGCCTATAGCAATCAGCCCCAGCATTTT.

The chain recombines TRBV20-1 with TRBJ1-4, with 7 nucleotides matching TRBD1. The CDR3 length is 13 residues. Germline values: CDR1 DFQATT, CDR2 SNEGSKA (reference sequence). The V gene end was trimmed by 5 bases and the J gene end by 3 bases; junction bases not matched to a gene: 3. CDR3 sequence (DNA): TGCAGTGCTCCGACAGGGCCTAATGAAAAACTGTTTTTT. It yields the protein CSAPTGPNEKLFF.

This clonotype occurred many times. This chain connects TRBV4-2 to TRBJ1-3; unclear D gene. This CDR3 is 17 amino acids long. Trimming pared 1 base from V and 0 bases from J, leaving 13 bases between. Germline CDR1 reads LGHNA; CDR2 reads YNFKEQ. CDR3 loop: CASSQGMATGSGNTIYF. The DNA for the CDR3 is TGTGCCAGCAGCCAAGGCATGGCTACGGGCTCTGGAAACACCATATATTTT.

The rearrangement links TRBV5-1 to TRBJ1-6; 7 bases are shared with TRBD1. The V gene end was trimmed by 5 bases and the J gene end by 11 bases; junction bases not matched to a gene: 10. This CDR3 spans 14 amino acids. Germline CDR1 and CDR2: SGHRS and YFSETQ. The CDR3 region is CASRGEGARAPLHF. The CDR3 region has the DNA TGCGCCAGCAGAGGCGAGGGGGCGCGCGCACCCCTCCACTTT.

This chain uses TRBV12-3 or TRBV12-4 with TRBJ2-3; D is undetermined. This CDR3 is built from 12 residues. V lost 4 bases and J 10 bases, leaving 12 bases between the germline ends. This CDR3 reads CASSWLALAQYF. The CDR3 DNA follows: TGTGCCAGCAGTTGGCTGGCCCTGGCGCAGTATTTT.

The table lists this clonotype with a few counts. The chain is built from TRBV12-3 or TRBV12-4 and TRBJ1-5; D is uncertain. Deletions cut 7 bases from V and 2 bases from J, with 15 bases between. The CDR3 spans 15 residues. CDR3 region: CASTPDERGNQPQHF. CDR3 DNA: TGTGCCAGCACCCCGGACGAGCGAGGCAATCAGCCCCAGCATTTT.

V gene TRBV5-1 combines with J gene TRBJ2-7; D uncertain. Trimming cost V 0 bases and J 0 bases, with 10 bases left between them. The germline V gene has CDR1 SGHRS and CDR2 YFSETQ. CDR3 length: 15 residues. For the CDR3, the DNA is TGCGCCAGCAGCTTGGATATATTACCCTCCTACGAGCAGTACTTC. Encoded protein: CASSLDILPSYEQYF.

The chain employs TRBV20-1 and TRBJ2-7, with 11 bases lining up with TRBD2. V trimming: 5 bases; J trimming: 5 bases; junction bases outside the gene matches: 8. Germline V CDR1 and CDR2: DFQATT, SNEGSKA (reference sequence). This CDR3 is built from 14 residues. DNA of the CDR3: TGCAGTGCTTCCCTACTAGCGGGAGTCAACGAGCAGTACTTC. Protein product: CSASLLAGVNEQYF.

The V call is TRBV20-1, the J call TRBJ2-7; tentative D call: TRBD1 (6 bases). V lost 6 bases and J 2 bases, leaving 17 bases between the germline ends. The CDR3 is made up of 14 amino acids. Germline V CDR1 and CDR2: DFQATT, SNEGSKA (reference sequence). This chain's CDR3 is CSAKRTEMTYEQYF. For the CDR3, the DNA is TGCAGTGCCAAACGGACAGAAATGACCTACGAGCAGTACTTC.

In this sample, this clonotype turned up many times. CDR3 loop: CASSTRQGHYGYTF. DNA for the CDR3: TGTGCCAGCAGCACCCGACAGGGACACTATGGCTACACCTTC. The chain links TRBV7-2 to TRBJ1-2; TRBD1 matches at 7 bases. From germline, CDR1 is SGHTA and CDR2 FQGNSA. V shed 5 bases, J shed 3 bases, and the junction held 6 bases outside the gene matches. There are 14 residues in the CDR3.

This clonotype was observed a handful of times. The rearrangement links TRBV7-3 to TRBJ1-6, with a tentative D call TRBD1 (6 bases). The CDR3 loop spans 15 amino acids. From germline, CDR1 is SGHTA and CDR2 FQGTGA. V was pared by 0 bases and J by 7 bases, with 10 bases between. CDR3 amino acids: CASSLTTQGNSPLHF. In DNA, the CDR3 is TGTGCCAGCAGCTTAACGACTCAGGGGAATTCACCCCTCCACTTT.